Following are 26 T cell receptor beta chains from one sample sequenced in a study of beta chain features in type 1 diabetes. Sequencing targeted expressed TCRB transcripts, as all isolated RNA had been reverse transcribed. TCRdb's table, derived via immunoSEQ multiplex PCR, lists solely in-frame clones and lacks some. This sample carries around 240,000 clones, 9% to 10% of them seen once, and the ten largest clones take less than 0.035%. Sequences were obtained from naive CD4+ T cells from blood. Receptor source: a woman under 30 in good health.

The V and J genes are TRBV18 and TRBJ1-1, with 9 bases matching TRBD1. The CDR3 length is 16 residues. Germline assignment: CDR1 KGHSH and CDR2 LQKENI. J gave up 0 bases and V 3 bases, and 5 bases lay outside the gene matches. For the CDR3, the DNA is TGTGCCAGCTCACCTCCGGGACAGGGAATGAACACTGAAGCTTTCTTT. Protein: CASSPPGQGMNTEAFF.

The DNA for the CDR3 is TGCGCCAGCAGCTTGTTCGTTAGCGGGAGCACAGATACGCAGTATTTT. It codes for CASSLFVSGSTDTQYF. The J gene is TRBJ2-3, the V gene TRBV5-1; 7 bases align to TRBD2. The ends lost 1 base at V and 0 bases at J; junction bases unmatched: 5. Germline lookup yields CDR1 SGHRS and CDR2 YFSETQ. The CDR3 is 16 residues long.

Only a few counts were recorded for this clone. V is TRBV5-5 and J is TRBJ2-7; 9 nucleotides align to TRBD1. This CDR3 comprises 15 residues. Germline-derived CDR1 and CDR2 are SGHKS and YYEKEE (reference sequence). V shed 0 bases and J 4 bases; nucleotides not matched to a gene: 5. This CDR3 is CASSLGGTGFYEQYF. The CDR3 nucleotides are TGTGCCAGCAGCTTGGGCGGGACAGGGTTTTACGAGCAGTACTTC.

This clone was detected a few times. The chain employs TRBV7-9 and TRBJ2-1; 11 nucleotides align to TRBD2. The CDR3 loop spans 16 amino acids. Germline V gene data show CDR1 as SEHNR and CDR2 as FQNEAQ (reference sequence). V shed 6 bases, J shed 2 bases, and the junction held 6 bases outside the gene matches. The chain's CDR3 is CASRPRLAGPYNEQFF. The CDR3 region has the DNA TGTGCCAGCAGACCCAGACTAGCGGGACCCTACAATGAGCAGTTCTTC.

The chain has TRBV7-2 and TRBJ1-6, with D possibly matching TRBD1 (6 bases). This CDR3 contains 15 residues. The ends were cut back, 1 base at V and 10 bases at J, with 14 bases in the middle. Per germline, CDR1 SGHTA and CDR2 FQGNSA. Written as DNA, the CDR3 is TGTGCCAGCAGCTTAGTCGCAGGGGACGCGTCACCCCTCCACTTT. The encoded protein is CASSLVAGDASPLHF.

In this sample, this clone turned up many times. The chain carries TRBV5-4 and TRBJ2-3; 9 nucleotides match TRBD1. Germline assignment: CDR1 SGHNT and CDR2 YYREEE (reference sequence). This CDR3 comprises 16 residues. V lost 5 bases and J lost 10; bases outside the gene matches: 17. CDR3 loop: CASSPGTGTAGSAQYF. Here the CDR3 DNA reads TGTGCCAGCAGTCCCGGGACAGGGACAGCCGGATCGGCGCAGTATTTT.

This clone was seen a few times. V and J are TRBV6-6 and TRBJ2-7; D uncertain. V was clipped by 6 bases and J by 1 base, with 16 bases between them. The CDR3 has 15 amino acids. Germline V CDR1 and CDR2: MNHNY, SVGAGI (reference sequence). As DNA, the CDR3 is TGTGCCAGCAGGGAAACTACAATGCCTTCCTACGAGCAGTACTTC. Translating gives CASRETTMPSYEQYF.

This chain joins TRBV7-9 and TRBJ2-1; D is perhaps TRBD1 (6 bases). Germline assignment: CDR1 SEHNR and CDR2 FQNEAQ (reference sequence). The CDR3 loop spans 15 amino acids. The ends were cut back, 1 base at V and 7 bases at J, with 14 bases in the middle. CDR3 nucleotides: TGTGCCAGCAGCTTAGTGGCAGGGGTGGGGAATGAGCAGTTCTTC. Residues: CASSLVAGVGNEQFF.

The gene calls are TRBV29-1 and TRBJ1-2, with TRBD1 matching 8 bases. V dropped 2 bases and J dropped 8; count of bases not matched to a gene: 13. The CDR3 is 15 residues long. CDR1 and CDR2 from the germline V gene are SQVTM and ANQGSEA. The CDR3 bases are TGCAGCGTTGAACGGACAGGGTCTCCCTTGAAGGGCTACACCTTC. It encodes CSVERTGSPLKGYTF.

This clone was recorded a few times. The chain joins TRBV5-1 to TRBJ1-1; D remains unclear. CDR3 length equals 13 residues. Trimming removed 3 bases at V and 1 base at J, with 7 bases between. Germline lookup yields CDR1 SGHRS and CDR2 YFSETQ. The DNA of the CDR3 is TGCGCCAGCAGCTCTAGCAGGAACACTGAAGCTTTCTTT. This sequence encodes CASSSSRNTEAFF.

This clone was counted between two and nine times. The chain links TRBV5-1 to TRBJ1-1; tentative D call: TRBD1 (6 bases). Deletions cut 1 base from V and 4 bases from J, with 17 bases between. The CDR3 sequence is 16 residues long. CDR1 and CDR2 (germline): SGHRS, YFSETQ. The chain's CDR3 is CASSLNPGAGGTEAFF. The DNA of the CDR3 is TGCGCCAGCAGCTTGAACCCAGGGGCGGGAGGCACTGAAGCTTTCTTT.

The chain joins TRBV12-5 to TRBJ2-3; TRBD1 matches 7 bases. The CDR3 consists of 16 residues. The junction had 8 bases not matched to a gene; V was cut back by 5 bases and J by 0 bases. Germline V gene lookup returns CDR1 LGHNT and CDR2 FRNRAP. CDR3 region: CASGPRQGLSTDTQYF. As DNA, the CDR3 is TGTGCTAGTGGTCCCCGACAGGGATTAAGCACAGATACGCAGTATTTT.

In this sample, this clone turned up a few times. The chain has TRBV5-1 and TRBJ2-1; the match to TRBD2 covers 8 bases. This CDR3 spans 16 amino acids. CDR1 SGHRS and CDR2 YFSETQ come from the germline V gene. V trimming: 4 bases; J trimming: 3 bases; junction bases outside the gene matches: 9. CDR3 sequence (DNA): TGCGCCAGCAGCATACGGGTGGCGGGGGGCTACAATGAGCAGTTCTTC. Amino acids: CASSIRVAGGYNEQFF.

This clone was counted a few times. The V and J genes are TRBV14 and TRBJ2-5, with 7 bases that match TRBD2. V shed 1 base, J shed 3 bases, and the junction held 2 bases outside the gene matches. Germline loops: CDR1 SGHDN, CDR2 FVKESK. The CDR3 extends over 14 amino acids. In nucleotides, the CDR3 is TGTGCCAGCAGCCAAGTGCTAGCGGAAGAGACCCAGTACTTC. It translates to CASSQVLAEETQYF.

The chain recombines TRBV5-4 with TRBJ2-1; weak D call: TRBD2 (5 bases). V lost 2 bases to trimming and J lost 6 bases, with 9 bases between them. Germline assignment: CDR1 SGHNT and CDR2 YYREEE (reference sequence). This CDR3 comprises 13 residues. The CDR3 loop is CASSFMGSNEQFF. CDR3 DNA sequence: TGTGCCAGCAGCTTTATGGGGAGCAATGAGCAGTTCTTC.

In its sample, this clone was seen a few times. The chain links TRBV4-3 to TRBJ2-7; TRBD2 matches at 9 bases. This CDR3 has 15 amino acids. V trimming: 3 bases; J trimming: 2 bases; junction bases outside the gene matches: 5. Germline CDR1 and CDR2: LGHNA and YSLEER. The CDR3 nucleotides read TGCGCCAGCAGCCACCGACTAGCGGCGGCCTACGAGCAGTACTTC. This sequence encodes CASSHRLAAAYEQYF.

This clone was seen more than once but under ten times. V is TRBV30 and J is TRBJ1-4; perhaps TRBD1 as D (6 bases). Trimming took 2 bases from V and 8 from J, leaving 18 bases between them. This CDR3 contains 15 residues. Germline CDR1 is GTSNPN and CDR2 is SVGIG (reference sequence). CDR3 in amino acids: CAWSPFGTGHEKLFF. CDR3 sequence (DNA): TGTGCCTGGAGTCCGTTCGGCACAGGGCACGAAAAACTGTTTTTT.

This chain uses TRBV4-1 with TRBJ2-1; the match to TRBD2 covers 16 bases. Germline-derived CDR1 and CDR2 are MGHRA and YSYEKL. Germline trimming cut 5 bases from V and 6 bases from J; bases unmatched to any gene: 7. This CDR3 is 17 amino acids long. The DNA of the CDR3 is TGCGCCAGCAGCAAGGGACTAGCGGGAGGGCCGGGCAATGAGCAGTTCTTC. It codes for CASSKGLAGGPGNEQFF.

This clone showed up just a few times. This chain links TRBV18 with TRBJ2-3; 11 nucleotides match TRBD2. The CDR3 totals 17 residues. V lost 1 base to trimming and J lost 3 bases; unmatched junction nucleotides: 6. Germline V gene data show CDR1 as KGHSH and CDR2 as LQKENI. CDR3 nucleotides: TGTGCCAGCTCACCACGAGCTAGCGGGGGGCCGACAGATACGCAGTATTTT. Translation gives CASSPRASGGPTDTQYF.

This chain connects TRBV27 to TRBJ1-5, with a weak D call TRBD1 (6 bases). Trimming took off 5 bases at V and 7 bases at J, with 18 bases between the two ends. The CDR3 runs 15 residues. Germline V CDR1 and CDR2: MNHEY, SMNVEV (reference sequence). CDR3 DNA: TGTGCCAGCAGTCCTCGGGGGGCCCTCGGGCAGCCCCAGCATTTT. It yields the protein CASSPRGALGQPQHF.

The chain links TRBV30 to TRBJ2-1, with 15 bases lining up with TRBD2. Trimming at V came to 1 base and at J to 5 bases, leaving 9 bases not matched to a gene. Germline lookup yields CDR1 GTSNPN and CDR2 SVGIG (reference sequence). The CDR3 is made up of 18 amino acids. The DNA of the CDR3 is TGTGCCTGGAGTGGGTGGGGACTAGCGGGAGGACGAGACAATGAGCAGTTCTTC. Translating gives CAWSGWGLAGGRDNEQFF.

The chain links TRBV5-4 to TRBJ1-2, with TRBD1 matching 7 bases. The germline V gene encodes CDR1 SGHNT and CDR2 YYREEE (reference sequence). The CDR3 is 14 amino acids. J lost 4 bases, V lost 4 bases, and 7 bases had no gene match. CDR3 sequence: CASSANRGTYGYTF. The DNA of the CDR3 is TGTGCCAGCAGCGCAAACAGGGGTACCTATGGCTACACCTTC. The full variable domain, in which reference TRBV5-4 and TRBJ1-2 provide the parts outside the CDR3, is ETGVTQSPTHLIKTRGQQVTLRCSSQSGHNTVSWYQQALGQGPQFIFQYYREEENGRGNFPPRFSGLQFPNYSSELNVNALELDDSALYLCASSANRGTYGYTFGSGTRLTVV.

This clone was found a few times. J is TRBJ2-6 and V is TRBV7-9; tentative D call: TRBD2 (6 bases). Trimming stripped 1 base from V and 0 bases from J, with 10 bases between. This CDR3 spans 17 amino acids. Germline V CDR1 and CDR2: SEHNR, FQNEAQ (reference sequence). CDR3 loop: CASSLGGLYSGANVLTF. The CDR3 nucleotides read TGTGCCAGCAGCTTAGGGGGACTCTACTCTGGGGCCAACGTCCTGACTTTC.

The CDR3 sequence is CASSHKRPGTSGNNEQFF. The DNA for the CDR3 is TGTGCCAGCAGCCATAAAAGGCCTGGGACTAGCGGAAACAATGAGCAGTTCTTC. The chain uses TRBV14 and TRBJ2-1; 11 bases match TRBD2. This CDR3 comprises 18 residues. The trim removed 3 bases at V and 5 bases at J, leaving 12 bases unmatched. Germline V gene sequence: CDR1 SGHDN, CDR2 FVKESK.

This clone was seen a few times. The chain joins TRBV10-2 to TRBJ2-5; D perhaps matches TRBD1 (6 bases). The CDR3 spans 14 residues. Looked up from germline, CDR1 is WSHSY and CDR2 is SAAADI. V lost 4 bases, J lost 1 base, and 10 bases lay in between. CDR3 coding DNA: TGCGCCAGCAGTGGCCGCAGGGGCCAAGAGACCCAGTACTTC. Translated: CASSGRRGQETQYF.

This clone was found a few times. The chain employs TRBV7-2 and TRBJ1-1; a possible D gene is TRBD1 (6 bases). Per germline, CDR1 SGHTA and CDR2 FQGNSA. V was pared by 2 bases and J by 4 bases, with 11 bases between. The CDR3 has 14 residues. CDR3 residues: CASSLLRGSTEAFF. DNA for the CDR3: TGTGCCAGCAGCTTACTCAGGGGAAGCACTGAAGCTTTCTTT.